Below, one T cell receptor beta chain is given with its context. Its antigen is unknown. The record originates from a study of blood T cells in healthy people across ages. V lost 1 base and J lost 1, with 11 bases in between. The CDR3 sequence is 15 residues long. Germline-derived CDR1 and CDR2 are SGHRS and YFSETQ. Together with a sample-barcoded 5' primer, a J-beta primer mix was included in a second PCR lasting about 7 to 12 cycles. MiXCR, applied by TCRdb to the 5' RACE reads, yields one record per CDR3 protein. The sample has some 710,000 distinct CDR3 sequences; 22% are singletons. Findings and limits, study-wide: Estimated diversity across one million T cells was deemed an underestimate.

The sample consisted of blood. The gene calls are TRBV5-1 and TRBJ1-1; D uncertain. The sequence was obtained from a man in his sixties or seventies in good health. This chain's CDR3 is CASSLKVGRNTEAFF. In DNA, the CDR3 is TGCGCCAGCAGCTTGAAGGTGGGGAGGAACACTGAAGCTTTCTTT.